The clone carrying this T cell receptor beta chain was counted only a few times. These data come from a study of siplizumab effects on memory and regulatory T cells. Assay: immunoSEQ multiplex PCR; the TCRdb copy retains only in-frame clones and omits some. This table holds approximately 100,000 clones, roughly 94% found once. CDR1 and CDR2 from the germline V gene are SGHTA and FQGNSA. The ends were cut back, 4 bases at V and 6 bases at J, with 19 bases in the middle. This CDR3 region has 16 residues. The specimen sequenced was Tregs sorted from blood. This clonotype originated in a human donor in good health. The V call is TRBV7-2, the J call TRBJ1-5; D remains ambiguous. The CDR3 spells CASSSGSMGFAQPQHF. CDR3 nucleotide sequence: TGTGCCAGCAGCTCCGGTAGTATGGGGTTTGCTCAGCCCCAGCATTTT.